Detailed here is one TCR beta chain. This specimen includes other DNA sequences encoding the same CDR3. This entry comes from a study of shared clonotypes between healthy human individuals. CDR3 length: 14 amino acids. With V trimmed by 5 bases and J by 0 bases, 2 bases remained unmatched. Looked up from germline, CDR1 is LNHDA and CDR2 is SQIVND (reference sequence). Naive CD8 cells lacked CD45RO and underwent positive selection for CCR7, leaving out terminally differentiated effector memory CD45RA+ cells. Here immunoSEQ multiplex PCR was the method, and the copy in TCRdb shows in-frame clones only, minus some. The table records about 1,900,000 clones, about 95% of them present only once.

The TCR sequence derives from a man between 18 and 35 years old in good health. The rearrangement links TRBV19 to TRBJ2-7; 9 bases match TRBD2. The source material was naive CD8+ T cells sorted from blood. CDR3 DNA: TGTGCCAGTAGTCCAGCGGGAGGCTCCTACGAGCAGTACTTC. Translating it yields CASSPAGGSYEQYF.